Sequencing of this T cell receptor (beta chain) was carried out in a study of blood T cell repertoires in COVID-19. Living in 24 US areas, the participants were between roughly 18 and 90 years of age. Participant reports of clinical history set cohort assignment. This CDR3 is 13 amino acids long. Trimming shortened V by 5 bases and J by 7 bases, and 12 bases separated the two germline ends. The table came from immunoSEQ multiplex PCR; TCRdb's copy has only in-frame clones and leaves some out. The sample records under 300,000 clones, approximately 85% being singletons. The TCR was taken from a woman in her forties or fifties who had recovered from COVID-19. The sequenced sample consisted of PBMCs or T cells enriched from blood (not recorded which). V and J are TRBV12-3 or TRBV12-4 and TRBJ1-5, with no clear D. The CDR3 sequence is CASSPIVQQPQHF. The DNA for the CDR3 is TGTGCCAGCAGTCCCATCGTTCAGCAGCCCCAGCATTTT.